This is a list of T cell receptor beta chains from one sample in a study of shared clonotypes between healthy human individuals. TCRdb's table, derived via immunoSEQ multiplex PCR, lists solely in-frame clones and lacks some. The table includes 2,100,000 or so clones, around 95% detected once. The sequencing input was naive CD4+ T cells sorted from blood. These TCRs come from a man in his late teens or twenties in good health. Each CDR3 is given with its conserved first and last residue. A D gene is named only where the DNA matches it firmly. Size is stated for part of the rows, as once, few or many counts, or as a class when the clone is expanded.

clone_size	v_call	d_call	j_call	cdr3_nt	cdr3_aa
-	TRBV7-2	-	TRBJ2-7	TGTGCCAGCAGCTTCCCCAAAGGGACTCCAAACTACGAGCAGTACTTC	CASSFPKGTPNYEQYF
-	TRBV27	TRBD2	TRBJ2-1	TGTGCCAGCAGTCCCTGGGCTAGCGGGAATGAGCAGTTCTTC	CASSPWASGNEQFF
-	TRBV6-1	-	TRBJ2-7	TGTGCCAGCAGTGAAGTTCGGCAGGGGAGCAGCGAGCAGTACTTC	CASSEVRQGSSEQYF
-	TRBV9	TRBD2	TRBJ2-3	TGTGCCAGCAGCCTCGGGACTAGCGCCGGCACAGATACGCAGTATTTT	CASSLGTSAGTDTQYF
-	TRBV6-5	TRBD2	TRBJ2-5	TGTGCCAGCAGTTACGTCCTAGCGGGTCAAGAGACCCAGTACTTC	CASSYVLAGQETQYF
once	TRBV10-3	-	TRBJ1-2	TGTGCCATCAGTGAGTCAGCGGCTTCCCATGGCTACACCTTC	CAISESAASHGYTF
once	TRBV5-4	-	TRBJ2-3	TGTGCCAGCAGTCCGGCCCAGGGCCCAGATACGCAGTATTTT	CASSPAQGPDTQYF
-	TRBV28	-	TRBJ1-5	TGTGCCAGCAGTGCCCTCAGGGGCCCTCCTCAGCCCCAGCATTTT	CASSALRGPPQPQHF
-	TRBV11-3	-	TRBJ1-1	TGTGCCAGCAGTTGGGTCAACACTGAAGCTTTCTTT	CASSWVNTEAFF
-	TRBV27	TRBD1	TRBJ2-7	TGTGCCAGCAGTTTATCCCCCGTGTCAGGGGGAACGCGGTACTTC	CASSLSPVSGGTRYF
-	TRBV6-1	-	TRBJ1-6	TGTGCCAGCAGTGAAGCGATGGGCAGGGTCGGTTCACCCCTCCACTTT	CASSEAMGRVGSPLHF
once	TRBV19	-	TRBJ2-5	TGTGCCAGTTCTATCCAGGGACAAGAGACCCAGTACTTC	CASSIQGQETQYF
-	TRBV11-2	TRBD1	TRBJ2-1	TGTGCCAGCAGCTCCCAGGGGGACGGGAACAATGAGCAGTTCTTC	CASSSQGDGNNEQFF
-	TRBV5-1	-	TRBJ2-4	TGCGCCAGCAGCGCCCCGGGACTCCAAAACATTCAGTACTTC	CASSAPGLQNIQYF
-	TRBV6-6	-	TRBJ1-5	TGTGCCAGCAGTAGTCCAGGGAACAATCAGCCCCAGCATTTT	CASSSPGNNQPQHF
-	TRBV6-5	-	TRBJ2-4	TGTGCCAGCAGTTACGGCGGGGTCGGCAAAAACATTCAGTACTTC	CASSYGGVGKNIQYF
-	TRBV4-1	TRBD1	TRBJ1-5	TGCGCCAGCAGCCCTACCCGGGGGCAGGGGGGCTATAGCAATCAGCCCCAGCATTTT	CASSPTRGQGGYSNQPQHF
-	TRBV30	TRBD2	TRBJ2-3	TGTGCCTGGAGTGGGAGCGGGGGGGGATATATCACAGATACGCAGTATTTT	CAWSGSGGGYITDTQYF
-	TRBV7-9	TRBD1	TRBJ1-1	TGTGCCAGCAGCTTTGACAGGGCGAACACTGAAGCTTTCTTT	CASSFDRANTEAFF
-	TRBV11-2	TRBD2	TRBJ2-1	TGTGCCAGCAGCCCCCTAGCGGGAGGGCCGCCCAATGAGCAGTTCTTC	CASSPLAGGPPNEQFF
-	TRBV5-1	-	TRBJ2-7	TGCGCCAGCAGCGCGAGCCCCTCCTACGAGCAGTACTTC	CASSASPSYEQYF
-	TRBV18	-	TRBJ2-2	TGTGCCAGCTCACCACGTCAGGGTGGGACCGGGGAGCTGTTTTTT	CASSPRQGGTGELFF
once	TRBV5-1	TRBD2	TRBJ2-1	TGCGCCAGCAGCCCAACTAGCGGGAGATACAATGAGCAGTTCTTC	CASSPTSGRYNEQFF
-	TRBV5-1	TRBD1	TRBJ1-4	TGCGCCAGCAGCTTGTCACTTGGGGAGACAGGGCATTCTTCAAATGAAAAACTGTTTTTT	CASSLSLGETGHSSNEKLFF
-	TRBV7-9	-	TRBJ2-1	TGTGCCAGCAGCTTAGAGGCCGCCTACAATGAGCAGTTCTTC	CASSLEAAYNEQFF
-	TRBV28	-	TRBJ2-7	TGTGCCAGCAGTACGCCGACAGTATACGAGCAGTACTTC	CASSTPTVYEQYF